These 5 T cell receptor beta chains share one sample of origin, sequenced in a study of T cell responses to AZD1222 COVID-19 vaccine (TCRdb year 2021). Libraries were made using the immunoSEQ multiplex PCR assay. TCRdb took over this immuneACCESS table, retaining in-frame rearrangements with V and J assigned. Such tables are incomplete; in checked studies, under half of the missing clones stem from an unresolved V gene, and the remainder is unexplained. Within this sample are approximately 94,000 clones, with 87% of them counted one time only. In total, the top ten clones hold more than 15% of the sample. The label giving this sample's time point can be read as: baseline before first vaccination. The sample here was peripheral blood, taken on day 0 of AZD1222 vaccination. These receptors were taken from an adult in good health.

The V gene is TRBV7-2, the J gene TRBJ2-1; no clear D. CDR1 and CDR2 (germline): SGHTA, FQGNSA. This CDR3 has 11 residues. Trimming took off 6 bases at V and 6 bases at J, with 6 bases between the two ends. Here the CDR3 reads CASRRGNEQFF. The CDR3 DNA is TGTGCCAGCAGGCGAGGCAATGAGCAGTTCTTC.

The J gene is TRBJ1-2, the V gene TRBV15, with D possibly being TRBD1 (5 bases). V was clipped by 1 base and J by 8 bases, with 11 bases between them. The CDR3 loop spans 13 amino acids. Looked up from germline, CDR1 is LNHNV and CDR2 is YYDKDF (reference sequence). CDR3 region: CATSRVIGDGYTF. CDR3 sequence (DNA): TGTGCCACCAGCAGAGTTATCGGGGACGGCTACACCTTC.

The chain recombines TRBV6-7 with TRBJ1-1; the D is unclear. TRBV6-7 is an ORF, with its function uncertain. This CDR3 has 19 amino acids. V lost 2 bases to trimming and J lost 1 base, with 23 bases between them. The CDR3 region has the DNA TGTGCCAGCAGTTACCGGTTTCGACCCAAAAGGTCCGGGAACACTGAAGCTTTCTTT. Translated: CASSYRFRPKRSGNTEAFF.

The chain recombines TRBV6-6 with TRBJ2-2; D remains ambiguous. Trimming removed 8 bases at V and 7 bases at J, with 11 bases between. Germline V gene data show CDR1 as MNHNY and CDR2 as SVGAGI (reference sequence). The CDR3 spans 12 residues. Here the CDR3 reads CASEPPFGELFF. The CDR3 DNA sequence: TGTGCCAGCGAGCCTCCATTCGGGGAGCTGTTTTTT.

The CDR3 DNA follows: TGTGCCACCAGCAGTTACGGGGTGGAAACTGAAGCTTTCTTT. It translates to CATSSYGVETEAFF. This rearrangement joins TRBV15 to TRBJ1-1; no definite D call. The CDR3 consists of 14 residues. Per germline, CDR1 LNHNV and CDR2 YYDKDF (reference sequence). The V end lost 3 bases, the J end lost 5 bases, and 13 bases lay between the germline ends.